These 9 T cell receptor beta chains were all obtained from the same sample, sequenced in a study of T-cell memory formation after mild COVID-19. A single record per CDR3 protein comes from TCRdb applying MiXCR to the 5' RACE reads. This table holds tens of thousands of distinct CDR3 sequences, more than 13% found once. Sequenced: PBMCs or a T cell subset sorted from them (not recorded which). The receptors were gathered from a man aged 18 to 29 who had mild COVID-19 (a few samples of this study predate the infection). Cell type and time point are not known.

This chain uses TRBV6-2 or TRBV6-3 with TRBJ1-2; D not certain. Per germline, CDR1 MNHEY and CDR2 SVGEGT. The CDR3 runs 12 residues. The V end lost 6 bases, the J end lost 8 bases, and 13 bases lay between the germline ends. The CDR3 region has the DNA TGTGCCAGCAGGGATTTCCAGTGGGGCTACACCTTC. Translated: CASRDFQWGYTF.

The chain combines TRBV11-3 with TRBJ2-7, with TRBD1 matching 9 bases. The CDR3 totals 16 residues. The V segment lost 3 bases and the J segment 2 bases; nucleotides outside the gene matches: 8. The germline gives CDR1 SGHNT, CDR2 YENEEA. The CDR3 coding sequence is TGTGCCAGCAGCTTGGATGGGACAGGGTCTACCTACGAGCAGTACTTC. It codes for CASSLDGTGSTYEQYF.

This clonotype showed up just a few times. V is TRBV4-3 and J is TRBJ2-2; no definite D call. CDR1 LGHNA and CDR2 YSLEER come from the germline V gene. V was shortened by 3 bases and J by 4 bases, with 6 bases between the two germline ends. The CDR3 totals 13 residues. The CDR3 protein is CASSHVGTGELFF. The CDR3 DNA reads as TGCGCCAGCAGCCACGTGGGCACCGGGGAGCTGTTTTTT.

J is TRBJ2-7 and V is TRBV4-2; D could derive from TRBD1 or TRBD2 (5 bases each). Trimming stripped 4 bases from V and 2 bases from J, with 12 bases between. In germline, CDR1 is LGHNA, CDR2 YNFKEQ. The CDR3 loop spans 14 amino acids. The CDR3 sequence is CASSRSGTTYEQYF. For the CDR3, the DNA is TGTGCCAGCAGCCGATCCGGGACGACCTACGAGCAGTACTTC.

This clonotype was seen more than once but under ten times. This chain joins TRBV5-1 and TRBJ2-3; D is ambiguous. V was cut by 0 bases and J by 5 bases, with 7 bases left in between. The length of the CDR3 is 13 residues. CDR1 and CDR2 (germline): SGHRS, YFSETQ. This CDR3 is CASSLGRQDTQYF. In nucleotides, the CDR3 is TGCGCCAGCAGCTTGGGACGGCAAGATACGCAGTATTTT.

This chain connects TRBV4-1 to TRBJ2-7; a weak D match, TRBD1 (6 bases). V was trimmed by 3 bases and J by 5 bases, leaving 14 bases between them. This CDR3 has 14 residues. Per germline, CDR1 MGHRA and CDR2 YSYEKL. The DNA of the CDR3 is TGCGCCAGCAGCCAGGGGGCCATGGCCGACGAGCAGTACTTC. Amino acid sequence: CASSQGAMADEQYF.

This clonotype has more than one count but fewer than ten. This chain joins TRBV25-1 and TRBJ2-2; D is ambiguous. The CDR3 contains 12 residues. The germline CDR1 and CDR2 sequences are MGHDK and SYGVNS. Trimming shortened V by 4 bases and J by 13 bases, and 13 bases separated the two germline ends. The CDR3 is CASSGRVGWLFF. DNA of the CDR3: TGTGCCAGCAGTGGACGAGTGGGTTGGCTGTTTTTT.

This clonotype was observed once. The V gene is TRBV7-9, the J gene TRBJ2-5, with 7 bases aligning to TRBD2. CDR3 length: 14 residues. Looked up from germline, CDR1 is SEHNR and CDR2 is FQNEAQ (reference sequence). With V trimmed by 5 bases and J by 7 bases, 10 bases remained unmatched. The CDR3: CASSPAGSPTTQYF. Written as DNA, the CDR3 is TGTGCCAGCAGCCCAGCGGGGTCTCCTACGACCCAGTACTTC.

The rearrangement uses TRBV6-2 or TRBV6-3 and TRBJ2-3, with D maybe TRBD2 (6 bases). Looked up from germline, CDR1 is MNHEY and CDR2 is SVGEGT. The CDR3 runs 11 residues. Trimming stripped 6 bases from V and 7 bases from J, with 8 bases between. Here the CDR3 DNA reads TGTGCCAGCAGGGCGGGGTATACGCAGTATTTT. This sequence encodes CASRAGYTQYF.